Listed here are 8 T cell receptor beta chains from one sample, sequenced in a study of OX40 agonist ivuxolimab in advanced cancers. TCRdb keeps only in-frame clones here, not all; method: immunoSEQ multiplex PCR. In the table there are 87,000 or so clones, roughly 89% of which are singletons. The source was CD4+ or CD8+ T cells sorted from blood, collected in a trial of the OX40 agonist ivuxolimab. These receptor sequences come from an adult with an advanced solid tumor such as melanoma, head and neck, liver or kidney cancer.

This clone was recorded once. The chain is built from TRBV27 and TRBJ1-1; no definite D call. Germline V lookup: CDR1 MNHEY, CDR2 SMNVEV (reference sequence). Deletions cut 2 bases from V and 0 bases from J, with 4 bases between. The CDR3 runs to 13 residues. In DNA, the CDR3 is TGTGCCAGCAGTTTAGAAGTGAACACTGAAGCTTTCTTT. Amino acids: CASSLEVNTEAFF.

The V gene is TRBV6-5, the J gene TRBJ2-2, with D possibly TRBD2 on 5 matching bases. The CDR3 is 14 amino acids. From germline, CDR1 is MNHEY and CDR2 SVGAGI. V was clipped by 2 bases and J by 3 bases, with 7 bases between them. The CDR3 coding sequence is TGTGCCAGCAGTTACGAGGGTTACACCGGGGAGCTGTTTTTT. It specifies CASSYEGYTGELFF.

The chain joins TRBV5-6 to TRBJ1-6; D perhaps matches TRBD1 (5 bases). Germline CDR1 reads SGHDT; CDR2 reads YYEEEE. This CDR3 is 14 amino acids long. V was clipped by 4 bases and J by 4 bases, with 9 bases between them. The CDR3 DNA reads TGTGCCAGCAGCCCCGGGACGTATAATTCACCCCTCCACTTT. Encoded protein: CASSPGTYNSPLHF.

This chain connects TRBV19 to TRBJ1-1; D not resolved. The CDR3 sequence is 13 residues long. V lost 3 bases to trimming and J lost 3 bases, with 8 bases between them. The germline gives CDR1 LNHDA, CDR2 SQIVND (reference sequence). The CDR3 region has the DNA TGTGCCAGTAGTATGTATAGGGACACTGAAGCTTTCTTT. Protein: CASSMYRDTEAFF.

The V call is TRBV28, the J call TRBJ1-2; D is unclear. The CDR3 has 14 residues. Germline V gives CDR1 MDHEN, CDR2 SYDVKM. The V end lost 4 bases, the J end lost 2 bases, and 11 bases lay between the germline ends. The CDR3 DNA follows: TGTGCCAGCAGTTCCCACCCAGAAAACTATGGCTACACCTTC. Protein sequence: CASSSHPENYGYTF.

The chain joins TRBV2 to TRBJ2-7, with 9 bases that match TRBD1. With V trimmed by 6 bases and J by 10 bases, 7 bases remained unmatched. Germline CDR1 and CDR2: SNHLY and FYNNEI. The length of the CDR3 is 12 residues. DNA for the CDR3: TGTGCCAGCAGAGTCACAGGGGGCGGACAGTACTTC. Amino acids: CASRVTGGGQYF.

The chain has TRBV7-2 and TRBJ2-3, with D perhaps matching TRBD1 or TRBD2 (5 bases each). Trimming took 2 bases from V and 3 from J, leaving 9 bases between them. The CDR3 consists of 14 residues. Germline lookup yields CDR1 SGHTA and CDR2 FQGNSA. The DNA of the CDR3 is TGTGCCAGCAGCTTACGGGGCTCAACAGATACGCAGTATTTT. It encodes CASSLRGSTDTQYF. The complete variable domain, with remaining parts taken from reference TRBV7-2 and TRBJ2-3, reads GAGVSQSPSNKVTEKGKDVELRCDPISGHTALYWYRQSLGQGLEFLIYFQGNSAPDKSGLPSDRFSAERTGGSVSTLTIQRTQQEDSAVYLCASSLRGSTDTQYFGPGTRLTVL.

This clone was observed a handful of times. V usage is TRBV5-1 and J usage is TRBJ2-1; 10 nucleotides match TRBD2. Germline trimming cut 4 bases from V and 6 bases from J; bases unmatched to any gene: 7. Germline loops: CDR1 SGHRS, CDR2 YFSETQ. This CDR3 region has 15 residues. This CDR3 is CASSLGVAGGNEQFF. Here the CDR3 DNA reads TGCGCCAGCAGCCTCGGGGTAGCGGGAGGCAATGAGCAGTTCTTC. Supplemented by reference TRBV5-1 and TRBJ2-1, the full variable domain reads KAGVTQTPRYLIKTRGQQVTLSCSPISGHRSVSWYQQTPGQGLQFLFEYFSETQRNKGNFPGRFSGRQFSNSRSEMNVSTLELGDSALYLCASSLGVAGGNEQFFGPGTRLTVL.